Listed below are T cell receptor beta chains from one sample, sequenced in a study of T-cell memory formation after mild COVID-19. One entry per CDR3 protein results from TCRdb running MiXCR on the 5' RACE reads. The data contain about 140,000 distinct CDR3 sequences, more than 13% of them seen just once; the ten biggest clones take up about 29%. The sample was PBMCs or a T cell subset sorted from them (not recorded which). Receptor source: an adult woman who had mild COVID-19 (a few samples of this study predate the infection). Cell type and time point are not known. CDR3s include the opening cysteine and the closing phenylalanine or tryptophan. D genes are given only for firm matches.

D	length	V	J	CDR3
TRBD2	16	TRBV7-9	TRBJ2-5	CASSLFGLAAQGTQYF
-	13	TRBV29-1	TRBJ2-2	CSGSFSGAGELFF
TRBD1	15	TRBV5-1	TRBJ1-3	CASSHGTGVDYTIYF
-	13	TRBV20-1	TRBJ2-7	CSAPSKDSYEQYF
-	11	TRBV7-9	TRBJ2-7	CASSPGSEQYF
-	16	TRBV2	TRBJ2-5	CASSEALRDSQETQYF
-	15	TRBV6-1	TRBJ1-1	CASGVNYREFTEAFF
TRBD2	15	TRBV29-1	TRBJ2-1	CSVEGTSGSRDEQFF
TRBD1	15	TRBV4-2	TRBJ2-4	CARSQGQGAKNIQYF
-	11	TRBV14	TRBJ1-1	CASSVGAEAFF
-	14	TRBV13	TRBJ2-7	CASTPRTEGYEQYF
-	14	TRBV20-1	TRBJ2-7	CSAKLPGLSYEQYF
TRBD2	15	TRBV7-9	TRBJ2-5	CASSSEAGAGETQYF
TRBD2	14	TRBV3-1	TRBJ2-3	CASTTGLAGYTQYF
-	14	TRBV6-2/TRBV6-3	TRBJ2-1	CASSYVLAVNEQFF
-	12	TRBV28	TRBJ2-7	CAILTVPYEQYF
-	12	TRBV15	TRBJ1-1	CATGQINTEAFF
TRBD2	17	TRBV9	TRBJ2-1	CASSPAGGLPTYNEQFF
-	15	TRBV10-3	TRBJ2-1	CAIGPPGRSYNEQFF
-	15	TRBV7-8	TRBJ2-5	CASSLPGVAGETQYF
-	13	TRBV29-1	TRBJ2-7	CSVEDWDTYEQYF
TRBD1	17	TRBV2	TRBJ1-5	CASSEARTGSPNQPQHF
-	13	TRBV6-5	TRBJ1-2	CASSTGDNYGYTF
-	13	TRBV7-9	TRBJ2-5	CANSRWDVETQYF
-	14	TRBV12-3/TRBV12-4	TRBJ2-7	CASSFGAGPYEQYF
TRBD2	16	TRBV7-9	TRBJ2-3	CASSPRLAVSTDTQYF
-	13	TRBV7-8	TRBJ2-5	CASSSRGLFTQYF